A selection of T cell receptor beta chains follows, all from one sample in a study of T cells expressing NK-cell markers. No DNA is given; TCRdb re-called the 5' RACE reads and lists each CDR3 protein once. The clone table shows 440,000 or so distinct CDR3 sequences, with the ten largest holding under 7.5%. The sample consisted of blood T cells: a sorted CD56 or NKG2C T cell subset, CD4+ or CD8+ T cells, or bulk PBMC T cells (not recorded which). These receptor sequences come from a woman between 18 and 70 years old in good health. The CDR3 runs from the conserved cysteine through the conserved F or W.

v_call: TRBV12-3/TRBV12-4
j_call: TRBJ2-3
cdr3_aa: CASTLSGSTDTQYF

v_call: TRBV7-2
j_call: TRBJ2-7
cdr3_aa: CASSSGRVDYEQYF

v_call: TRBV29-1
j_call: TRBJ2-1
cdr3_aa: CSGKQGMSSYNEQFF

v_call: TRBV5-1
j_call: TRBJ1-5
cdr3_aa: CASSPSPGKEQPQHF

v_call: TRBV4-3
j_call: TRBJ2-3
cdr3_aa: CASSQRQYPSTDTQYF

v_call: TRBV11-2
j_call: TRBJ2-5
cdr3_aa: CASSNGAANQETQYF

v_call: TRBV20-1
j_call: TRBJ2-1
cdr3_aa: CSVWGVYNEQFF

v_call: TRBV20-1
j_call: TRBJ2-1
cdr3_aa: CSAEGGGSSYNEQFF

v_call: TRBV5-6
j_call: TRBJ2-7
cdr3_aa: CASSLGPGGGLYEQYF

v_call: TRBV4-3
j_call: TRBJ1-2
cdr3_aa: CASSLISGDGYTF

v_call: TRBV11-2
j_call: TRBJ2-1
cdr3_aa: CAGGGPGFEQFF

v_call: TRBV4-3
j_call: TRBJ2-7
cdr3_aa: CASSRLAGGGPYEQYF

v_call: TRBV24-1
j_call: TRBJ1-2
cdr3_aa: CATNHAGFYGYTF

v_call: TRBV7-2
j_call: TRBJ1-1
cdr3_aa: CASLRVRDTEAFF

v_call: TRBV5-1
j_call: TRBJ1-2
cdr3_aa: CASSGGQGPPNYGYTF

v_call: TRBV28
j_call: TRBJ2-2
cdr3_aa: CATMGQATGELFF

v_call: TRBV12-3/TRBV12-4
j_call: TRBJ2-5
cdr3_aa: CASSLSLAGEATQYF